This TCR beta chain is drawn from a study of response to subunit inactivated influenza vaccine. TCRdb used MiXCR to reprocess the RT-PCR reads, holding one entry per CDR3 protein. Among hundreds of thousands of distinct CDR3 sequences listed, 11% were seen once. The sample holds many counts of this clonotype. V gave up 3 bases and J gave up 5 bases; unmatched junction bases: 6. CDR1 and CDR2 (germline): DFQATT, SNEGSKA (reference sequence). The CDR3 totals 14 residues. This sample was also put to use in a study of T cells expressing NK-cell markers. From that paper: 5'RACE template switching built TCR beta cDNA with unique molecular identifiers. Most of the eight sequenced donors tested HCMV-seropositive; one tested seronegative.

The specimen was PBMCs from blood, collected on the day of vaccination. The origin of this receptor is a man between 50 and 59 years old who received an inactivated influenza vaccine. This chain connects TRBV20-1 to TRBJ1-4; TRBD1 matches at 7 bases. The CDR3 is CSASPATGNEKLFF. As DNA, the CDR3 is TGCAGTGCTAGCCCTGCGACAGGGAATGAAAAACTGTTTTTT.